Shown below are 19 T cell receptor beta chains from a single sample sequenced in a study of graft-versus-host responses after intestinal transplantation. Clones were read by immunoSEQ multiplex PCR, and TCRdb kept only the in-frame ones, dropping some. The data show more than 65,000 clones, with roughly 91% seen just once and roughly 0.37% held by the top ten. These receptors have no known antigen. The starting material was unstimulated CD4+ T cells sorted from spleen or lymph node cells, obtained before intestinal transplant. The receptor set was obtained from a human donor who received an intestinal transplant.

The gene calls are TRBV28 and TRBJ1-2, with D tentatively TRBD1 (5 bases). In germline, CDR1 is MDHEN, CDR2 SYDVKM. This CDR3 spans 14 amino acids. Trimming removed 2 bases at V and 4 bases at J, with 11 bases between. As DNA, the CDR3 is TGTGCCAGCAGTTTAGGGGGACTAACCTATGGCTACACCTTC. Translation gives CASSLGGLTYGYTF.

The CDR3 region is CASSFSLTGPSGNTIYF. For the CDR3, the DNA is TGTGCCAGCAGTTTCTCCCTGACAGGGCCCTCTGGAAACACCATATATTTT. The V gene is TRBV28, the J gene TRBJ1-3, with 7 nucleotides matching TRBD1. This CDR3 is 17 amino acids long. From germline, CDR1 is MDHEN and CDR2 SYDVKM. J gave up 0 bases and V 3 bases, and 8 bases lay outside the gene matches.

CDR3 amino acids: CASSLVSGTGFFEQYF. DNA for the CDR3: TGCGCCAGCAGCTTGGTATCCGGGACAGGGTTCTTCGAGCAGTACTTC. The V call is TRBV5-1, the J call TRBJ2-7; TRBD1 aligns across 9 bases. The CDR3 covers 16 residues. V shed 0 bases, J shed 6 bases, and the junction held 10 bases outside the gene matches. Per the germline V gene, CDR1 is SGHRS and CDR2 is YFSETQ.

CDR3 loop: CASSSTQGTYEQYF. The DNA for the CDR3 is TGTGCCAGCAGCTCCACACAGGGTACCTACGAGCAGTACTTC. The chain joins TRBV14 to TRBJ2-7; a possible D gene is TRBD1 (6 bases). From germline, CDR1 is SGHDN and CDR2 FVKESK. This CDR3 contains 14 residues. Trimming shortened V by 5 bases and J by 2 bases, and 13 bases separated the two germline ends.

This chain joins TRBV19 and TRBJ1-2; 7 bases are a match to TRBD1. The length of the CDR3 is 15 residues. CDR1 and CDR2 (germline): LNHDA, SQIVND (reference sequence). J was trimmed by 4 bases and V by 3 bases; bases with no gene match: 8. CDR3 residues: CASSMASDRIYGYTF. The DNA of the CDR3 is TGTGCCAGTAGTATGGCCTCGGACAGGATCTATGGCTACACCTTC.

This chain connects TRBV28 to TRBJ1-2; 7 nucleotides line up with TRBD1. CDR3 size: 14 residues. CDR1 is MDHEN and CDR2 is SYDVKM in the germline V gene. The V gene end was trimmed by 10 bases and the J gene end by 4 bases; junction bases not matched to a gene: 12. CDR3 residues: CATRPTGQAYGYTF. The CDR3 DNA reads TGTGCCACCAGACCGACAGGGCAGGCCTATGGCTACACCTTC.

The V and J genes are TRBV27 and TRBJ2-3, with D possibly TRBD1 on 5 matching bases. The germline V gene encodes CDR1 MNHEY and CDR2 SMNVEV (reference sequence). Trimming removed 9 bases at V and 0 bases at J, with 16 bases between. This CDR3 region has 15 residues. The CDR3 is CASRLWGDSTDTQYF. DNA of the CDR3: TGTGCCAGTAGGCTTTGGGGCGACAGCACAGATACGCAGTATTTT.

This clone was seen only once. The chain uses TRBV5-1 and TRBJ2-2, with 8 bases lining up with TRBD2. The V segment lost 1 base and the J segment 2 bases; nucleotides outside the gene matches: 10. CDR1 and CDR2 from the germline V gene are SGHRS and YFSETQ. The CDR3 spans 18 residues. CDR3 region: CASSLRRAGGTNTGELFF. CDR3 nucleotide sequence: TGCGCCAGCAGCTTGAGGAGGGCGGGAGGAACTAACACCGGGGAGCTGTTTTTT.

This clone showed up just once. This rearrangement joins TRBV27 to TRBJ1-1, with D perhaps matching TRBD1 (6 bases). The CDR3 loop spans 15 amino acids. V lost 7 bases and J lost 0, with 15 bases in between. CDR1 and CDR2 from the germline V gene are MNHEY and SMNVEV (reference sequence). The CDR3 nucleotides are TGTGCCAGCAATCAGGGGCCGAGGATGAACACTGAAGCTTTCTTT. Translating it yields CASNQGPRMNTEAFF.

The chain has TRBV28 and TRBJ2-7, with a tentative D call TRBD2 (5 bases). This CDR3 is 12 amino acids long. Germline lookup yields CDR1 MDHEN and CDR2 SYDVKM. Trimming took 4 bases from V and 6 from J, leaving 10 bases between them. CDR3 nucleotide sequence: TGTGCCAGCAGTTGGCCGGGAACCGAGCAGTACTTC. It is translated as CASSWPGTEQYF.

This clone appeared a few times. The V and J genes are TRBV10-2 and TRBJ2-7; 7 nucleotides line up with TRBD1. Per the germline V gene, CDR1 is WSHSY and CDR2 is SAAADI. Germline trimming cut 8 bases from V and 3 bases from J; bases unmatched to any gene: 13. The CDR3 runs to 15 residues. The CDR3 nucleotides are TGCGCCAGCCGCAATTACTATGGACAGGACTACGAGCAGTACTTC. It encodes CASRNYYGQDYEQYF.

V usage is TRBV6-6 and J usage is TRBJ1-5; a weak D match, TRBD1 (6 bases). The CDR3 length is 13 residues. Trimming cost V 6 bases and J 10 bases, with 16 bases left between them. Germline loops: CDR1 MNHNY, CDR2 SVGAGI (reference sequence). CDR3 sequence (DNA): TGTGCCAGCAGATCACCCATACAGGGCCCCCAGCATTTT. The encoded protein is CASRSPIQGPQHF.

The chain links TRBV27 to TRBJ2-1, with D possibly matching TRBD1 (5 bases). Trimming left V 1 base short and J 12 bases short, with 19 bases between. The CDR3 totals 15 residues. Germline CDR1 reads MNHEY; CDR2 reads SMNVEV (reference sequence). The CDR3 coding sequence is TGTGCCAGCAGTTTATTAGAGAGTGGGGCCCGACTGCAGTTCTTC. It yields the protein CASSLLESGARLQFF.

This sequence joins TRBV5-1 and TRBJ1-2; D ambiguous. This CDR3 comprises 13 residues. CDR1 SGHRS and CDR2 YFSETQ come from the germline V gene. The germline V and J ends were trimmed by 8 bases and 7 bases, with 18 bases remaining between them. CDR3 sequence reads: CASKPGEGLGYTF. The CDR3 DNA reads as TGCGCCAGTAAACCTGGGGAAGGACTTGGCTACACCTTC.

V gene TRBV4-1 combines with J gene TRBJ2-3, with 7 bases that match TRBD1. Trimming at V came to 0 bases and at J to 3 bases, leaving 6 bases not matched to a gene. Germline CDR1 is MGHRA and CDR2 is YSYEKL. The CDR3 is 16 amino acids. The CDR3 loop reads CASSQDSPQGTDTQYF. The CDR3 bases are TGCGCCAGCAGCCAAGACTCCCCACAGGGGACAGATACGCAGTATTTT.

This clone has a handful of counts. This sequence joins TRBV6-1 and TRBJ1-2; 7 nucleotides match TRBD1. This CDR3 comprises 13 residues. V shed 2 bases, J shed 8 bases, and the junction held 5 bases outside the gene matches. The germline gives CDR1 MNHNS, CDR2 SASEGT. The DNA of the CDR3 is TGTGCCAGCAGTGAACGGCAGGGGGGAGGCTACACCTTC. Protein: CASSERQGGGYTF.

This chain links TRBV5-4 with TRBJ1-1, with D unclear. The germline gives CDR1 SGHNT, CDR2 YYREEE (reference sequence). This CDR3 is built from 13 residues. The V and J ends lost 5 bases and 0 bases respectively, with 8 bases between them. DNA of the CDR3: TGTGCCAGCAGAGTTCAGGTGAACACTGAAGCTTTCTTT. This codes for CASRVQVNTEAFF.

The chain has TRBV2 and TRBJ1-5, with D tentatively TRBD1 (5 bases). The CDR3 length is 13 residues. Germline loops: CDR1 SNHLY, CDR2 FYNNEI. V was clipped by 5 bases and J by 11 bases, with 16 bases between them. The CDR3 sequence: CASSPGGTASQHF. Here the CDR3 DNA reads TGTGCCAGCAGTCCCGGGGGAACAGCCTCCCAGCATTTT.

CDR3 DNA sequence: TGTGCCAGCAGCTGTGAGAACGAAGCGGTCTATAGCAATCAGCCCCAGCATTTT. It codes for CASSCENEAVYSNQPQHF. This chain connects TRBV7-9 to TRBJ1-5; D unclear. This CDR3 is built from 18 residues. V lost 4 bases, J lost 0 bases, and 19 bases lay in between. Germline values: CDR1 SEHNR, CDR2 FQNEAQ (reference sequence). Full variable domain (missing parts from reference TRBV7-9 and TRBJ1-5): DTGVSQNPRHKITKRGQNVTFRCDPISEHNRLYWYRQTLGQGPEFLTYFQNEAQLEKSRLLSDRFSAERPKGSFSTLEIQRTEQGDSAMYLCASSCENEAVYSNQPQHFGDGTRLSIL.